The clone carrying this T cell receptor beta chain showed up just a few times. Other DNA sequences in this sample translate to the same CDR3. In the original workflow: How many nucleated cells were present was estimated from reference gene primer amplification. Using immunoSEQ multiplex PCR, the repertoire was profiled, and TCRdb retains in-frame clones only, with some absent. V, J and clone size are taken as reported in that table, and D and trimming were inferred from the DNA itself. The sample shows fewer than 130,000 clones, approximately 79% of them seen only once. The source of the sample is a study of blood T cell repertoires in COVID-19. In the study overall: Material from acute and convalescent COVID-19 was sourced from the United States, Italy and Spain. PBMCs, B-cell-depleted T cells, or T cells provided the cDNA or gDNA that made up the material.

The material sequenced was peripheral blood. This sequence originates from a man in his 70s with active or convalescent COVID-19.

The CDR3 here is CASSPGQNTEAFF. DNA for the CDR3: TGTGCCAGCAGCCCGGGACAGAACACTGAAGCTTTCTTT. This chain uses TRBV3-1 (or the pseudogene TRBV3-2) with TRBJ1-1; D is possibly TRBD1 (6 bases). V lost 4 bases, J lost 1 base, and 7 bases lay in between. The germline CDR1 and CDR2 sequences are LGHDT and YNNKEL (reference sequence). The CDR3 runs 13 residues.